These 4 T cell receptor beta chains were sequenced from one sample in a study of T-cell reconstitution after alpha-beta-depleted transplantation in children. Unique molecular identifiers were used to barcode this TCRbeta library. TCRdb processed the PCR reads anew with MiXCR; each CDR3 protein has one entry. The table has about a million distinct CDR3 sequences, roughly 29% seen once. The source was PBMCs, mostly from graft donor cells, collected 360 days after TCRalphabeta/CD19-depleted stem cell transplant. The source is a boy under two years old who had a stem cell transplant for SCID, so the T cells may come from the graft donor.

The chain employs TRBV14 and TRBJ2-7, with D unresolved. Germline V lookup: CDR1 SGHDN, CDR2 FVKESK. With 1 base removed from V and 5 bases from J, the gap between germline ends came to 9 bases. This CDR3 has 13 amino acids. CDR3 nucleotide sequence: TGTGCCAGCAGCCAAGGGTCCTGGGACGAGCAGTACTTC. Translated: CASSQGSWDEQYF.

This clonotype was counted a few times. The V gene is TRBV6-2 or TRBV6-3, the J gene TRBJ1-2; maybe TRBD1 (6 bases). Between the trimmed V and J ends, which lost 6 bases and 8 bases, there was a span of 19 bases. CDR3 length: 14 residues. Looked up from germline, CDR1 is MNHEY and CDR2 is SVGEGT. The CDR3 nucleotides are TGTGCCAGCAGACGAAGGACAGCTCCTGAAGGCTACACCTTC. Translated: CASRRRTAPEGYTF.

This clonotype was picked up a small number of times. This chain connects TRBV12-3 or TRBV12-4 to TRBJ2-5, with 9 bases that match TRBD1. The CDR3 totals 15 residues. J gave up 5 bases and V 6 bases, and 10 bases lay outside the gene matches. CDR3 sequence (DNA): TGTGCCAGCAGCCTCAACAGGGGGCGCGGGGAGACCCAGTACTTC. Encoded protein: CASSLNRGRGETQYF.

V and J are TRBV6-1 and TRBJ1-2; no clear D gene. The V end lost 8 bases, the J end lost 8 bases, and 9 bases lay between the germline ends. The CDR3 has 10 amino acids. The germline gives CDR1 MNHNS, CDR2 SASEGT. The CDR3 DNA is TGTGCCAGCCGACCGTTCGGCTACACCTTC. Amino acid sequence: CASRPFGYTF.